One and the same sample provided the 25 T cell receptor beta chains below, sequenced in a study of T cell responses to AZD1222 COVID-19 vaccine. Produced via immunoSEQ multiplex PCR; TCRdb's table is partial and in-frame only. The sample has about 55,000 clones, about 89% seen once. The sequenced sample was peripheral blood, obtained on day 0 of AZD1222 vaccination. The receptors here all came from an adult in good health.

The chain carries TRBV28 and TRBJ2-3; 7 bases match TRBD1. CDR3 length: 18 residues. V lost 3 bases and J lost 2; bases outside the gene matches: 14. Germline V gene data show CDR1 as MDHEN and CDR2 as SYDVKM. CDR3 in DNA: TGTGCCAGCAGTTTTGAACCTGACAGGGCCTGGGACACAGATACGCAGTATTTT. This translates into CASSFEPDRAWDTDTQYF.

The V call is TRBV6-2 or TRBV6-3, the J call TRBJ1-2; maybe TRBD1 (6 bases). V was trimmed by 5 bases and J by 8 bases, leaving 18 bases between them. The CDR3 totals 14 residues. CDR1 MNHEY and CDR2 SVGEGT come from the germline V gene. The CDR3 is CASSPTPGAGGYTF. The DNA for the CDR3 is TGTGCCAGCAGTCCGACGCCAGGGGCTGGCGGCTACACCTTC.

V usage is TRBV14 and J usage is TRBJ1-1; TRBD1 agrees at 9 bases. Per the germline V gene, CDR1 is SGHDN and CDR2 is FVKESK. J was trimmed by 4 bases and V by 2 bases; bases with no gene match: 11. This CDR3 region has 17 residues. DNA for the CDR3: TGTGCCAGCAGCCAATCCGGGACAGGGTTAGGACGCACTGAAGCTTTCTTT. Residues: CASSQSGTGLGRTEAFF.

CDR3 DNA: TGTGCCAGCAGTTTTATCGGTAGCGATAGCACAGATACGCAGTATTTT. This encodes CASSFIGSDSTDTQYF. This chain joins TRBV6-2 or TRBV6-3 and TRBJ2-3; TRBD2 might be the D (5 bases). V lost 4 bases, J lost 0 bases, and 14 bases lay in between. The CDR3 sequence is 16 residues long. Germline values: CDR1 MNHEY, CDR2 SVGEGT.

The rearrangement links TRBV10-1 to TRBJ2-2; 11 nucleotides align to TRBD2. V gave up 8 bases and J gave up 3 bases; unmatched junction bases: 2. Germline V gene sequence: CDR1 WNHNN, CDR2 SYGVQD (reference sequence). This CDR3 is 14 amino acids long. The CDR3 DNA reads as TGCGCCAGCCGTAGCGGGAGGGACACCGGGGAGCTGTTTTTT. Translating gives CASRSGRDTGELFF.

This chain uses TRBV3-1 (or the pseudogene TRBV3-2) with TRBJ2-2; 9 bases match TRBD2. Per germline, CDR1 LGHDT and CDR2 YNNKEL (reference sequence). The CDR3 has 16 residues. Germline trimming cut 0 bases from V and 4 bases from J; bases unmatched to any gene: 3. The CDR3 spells CASSQEGGRGTGELFF. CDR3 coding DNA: TGTGCCAGCAGCCAAGAGGGCGGGAGGGGCACCGGGGAGCTGTTTTTT.

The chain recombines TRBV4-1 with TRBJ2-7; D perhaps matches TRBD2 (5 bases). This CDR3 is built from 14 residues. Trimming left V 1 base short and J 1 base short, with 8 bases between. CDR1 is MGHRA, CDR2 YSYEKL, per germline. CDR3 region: CASSQGTASYEQYF. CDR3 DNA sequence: TGCGCCAGCAGCCAAGGGACTGCTTCCTACGAGCAGTACTTC.

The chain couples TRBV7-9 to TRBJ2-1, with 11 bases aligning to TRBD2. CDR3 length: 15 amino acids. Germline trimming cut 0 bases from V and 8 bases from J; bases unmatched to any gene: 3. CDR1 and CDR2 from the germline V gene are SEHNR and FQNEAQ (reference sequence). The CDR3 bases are TGTGCCAGCAGCTTAGCGACTAGCGGGACCGATGAGCAGTTCTTC. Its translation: CASSLATSGTDEQFF.

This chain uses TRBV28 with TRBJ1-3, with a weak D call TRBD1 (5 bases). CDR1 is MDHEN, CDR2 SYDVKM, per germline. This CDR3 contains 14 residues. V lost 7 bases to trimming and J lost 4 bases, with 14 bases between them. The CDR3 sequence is CASTLGGSGNTIYF. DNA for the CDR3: TGTGCCAGCACCTTGGGGGGGTCCGGAAACACCATATATTTT.

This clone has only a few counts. The CDR3 loop reads CASSLTGRDDEQYF. CDR3 bases: TGTGCCAGCAGCTTAACAGGCAGGGATGACGAGCAGTACTTC. The rearrangement joins TRBV7-3 to TRBJ2-7, with D possibly being TRBD1 (5 bases). The CDR3 is 14 amino acids. Deletions cut 0 bases from V and 5 bases from J, with 11 bases between. Per germline, CDR1 SGHTA and CDR2 FQGTGA.

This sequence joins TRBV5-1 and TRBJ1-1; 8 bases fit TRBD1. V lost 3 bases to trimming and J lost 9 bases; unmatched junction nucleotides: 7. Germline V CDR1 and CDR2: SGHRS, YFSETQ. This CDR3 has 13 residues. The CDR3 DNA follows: TGCGCCAGCAGCTACGGACAGGGAGGGCAAGCTTTCTTT. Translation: CASSYGQGGQAFF.

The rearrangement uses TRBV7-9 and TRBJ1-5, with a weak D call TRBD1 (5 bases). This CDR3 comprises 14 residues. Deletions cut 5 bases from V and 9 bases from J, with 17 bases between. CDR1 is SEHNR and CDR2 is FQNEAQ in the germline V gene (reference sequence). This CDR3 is CASSPGTGERPQHF. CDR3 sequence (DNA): TGTGCCAGCAGCCCCGGGACGGGCGAGCGGCCCCAGCATTTT. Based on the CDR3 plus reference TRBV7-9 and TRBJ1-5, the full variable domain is DTGVSQNPRHKITKRGQNVTFRCDPISEHNRLYWYRQTLGQGPEFLTYFQNEAQLEKSRLLSDRFSAERPKGSFSTLEIQRTEQGDSAMYLCASSPGTGERPQHFGDGTRLSIL.

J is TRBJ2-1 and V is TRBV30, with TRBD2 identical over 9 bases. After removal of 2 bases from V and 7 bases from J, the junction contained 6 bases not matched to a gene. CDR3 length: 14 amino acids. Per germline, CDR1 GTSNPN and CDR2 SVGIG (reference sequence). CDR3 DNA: TGTGCCTGGAGTATTAGCGGGAGTTGGAATGAGCAGTTCTTC. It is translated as CAWSISGSWNEQFF.

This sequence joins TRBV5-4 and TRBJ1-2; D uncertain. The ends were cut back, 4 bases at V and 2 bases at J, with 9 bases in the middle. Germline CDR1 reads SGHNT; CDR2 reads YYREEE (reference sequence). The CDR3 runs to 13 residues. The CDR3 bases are TGTGCCAGCAGCCTGGACGGAAACTATGGCTACACCTTC. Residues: CASSLDGNYGYTF.

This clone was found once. The CDR3 nucleotides read TGTGCCAGCAGCTCCGGACAGGTTGGCTCCACTGAAGCTTTCTTT. It encodes CASSSGQVGSTEAFF. V usage is TRBV7-2 and J usage is TRBJ1-1; TRBD1 agrees at 7 bases. The J segment lost 4 bases and the V segment lost 4 bases, leaving 9 bases of the junction unmatched. Germline V gene data show CDR1 as SGHTA and CDR2 as FQGNSA. CDR3 size: 15 residues.

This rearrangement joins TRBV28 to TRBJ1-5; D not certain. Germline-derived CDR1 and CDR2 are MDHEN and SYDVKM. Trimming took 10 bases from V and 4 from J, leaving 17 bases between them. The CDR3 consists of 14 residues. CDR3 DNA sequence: TGTGCCATAAGACGAGGGCCCGAAAATCAGCCCCAGCATTTT. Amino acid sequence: CAIRRGPENQPQHF. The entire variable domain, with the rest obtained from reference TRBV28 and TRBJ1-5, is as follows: DVKVTQSSRYLVKRTGEKVFLECVQDMDHENMFWYRQDPGLGLRLIYFSYDVKMKEKGDIPEGYSVSREKKERFSLILESASTNQTSMYLCAIRRGPENQPQHFGDGTRLSIL.

The CDR3 nucleotides are TGTGCTAGTGGTCCCGGGACAAACTACAATGAGCAGTTCTTC. This sequence encodes CASGPGTNYNEQFF. The chain recombines TRBV12-5 with TRBJ2-1, with TRBD1 as a possible D gene (6 bases). V was shortened by 5 bases and J by 3 bases, with 11 bases between the two germline ends. CDR3 size: 14 residues. Germline CDR1 LGHNT, CDR2 FRNRAP.

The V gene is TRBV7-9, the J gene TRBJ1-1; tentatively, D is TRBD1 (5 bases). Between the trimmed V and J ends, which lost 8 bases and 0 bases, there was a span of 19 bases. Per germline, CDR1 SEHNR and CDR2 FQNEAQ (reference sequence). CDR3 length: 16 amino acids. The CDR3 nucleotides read TGTGCCAGCCGAGGGTCTTGGGGCCTCATGAACACTGAAGCTTTCTTT. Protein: CASRGSWGLMNTEAFF.

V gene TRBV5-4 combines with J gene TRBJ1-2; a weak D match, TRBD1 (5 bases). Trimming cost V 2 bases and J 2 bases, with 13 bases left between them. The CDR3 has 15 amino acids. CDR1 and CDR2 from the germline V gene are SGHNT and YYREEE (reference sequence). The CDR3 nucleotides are TGTGCCAGCAGCTTAATGGACACCCCCAACTATGGCTACACCTTC. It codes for CASSLMDTPNYGYTF.

The CDR3 loop reads CASSRNGRGTGELFF. The CDR3 DNA reads as TGTGCCAGCTCACGGAACGGAAGGGGCACCGGGGAGCTGTTTTTT. The rearrangement links TRBV18 to TRBJ2-2; tentatively, D is TRBD1 (5 bases). Looked up from germline, CDR1 is KGHSH and CDR2 is LQKENI. Trimming took 4 bases from V and 4 from J, leaving 13 bases between them. The CDR3 extends over 15 amino acids.

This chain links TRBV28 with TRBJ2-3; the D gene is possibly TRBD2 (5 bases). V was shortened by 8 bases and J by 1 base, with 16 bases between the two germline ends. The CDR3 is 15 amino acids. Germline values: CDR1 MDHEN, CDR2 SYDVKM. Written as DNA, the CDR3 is TGTGCCAGCTCGCTAGCCGGGCTTGGCACAGATACGCAGTATTTT. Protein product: CASSLAGLGTDTQYF.

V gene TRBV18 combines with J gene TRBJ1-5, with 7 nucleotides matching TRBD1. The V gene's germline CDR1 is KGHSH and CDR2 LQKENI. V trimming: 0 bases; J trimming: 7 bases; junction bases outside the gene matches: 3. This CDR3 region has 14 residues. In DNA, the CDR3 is TGTGCCAGCTCACCACCAGGGGGCGGGCAGCCCCAGCATTTT. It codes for CASSPPGGGQPQHF.

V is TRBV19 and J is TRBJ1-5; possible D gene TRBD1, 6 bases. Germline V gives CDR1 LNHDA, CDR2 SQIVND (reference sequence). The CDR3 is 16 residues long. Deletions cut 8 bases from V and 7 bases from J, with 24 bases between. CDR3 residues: CASPPVGGGQGQPQHF. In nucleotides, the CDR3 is TGTGCCAGTCCACCCGTCGGGGGGGGCCAGGGCCAGCCCCAGCATTTT.

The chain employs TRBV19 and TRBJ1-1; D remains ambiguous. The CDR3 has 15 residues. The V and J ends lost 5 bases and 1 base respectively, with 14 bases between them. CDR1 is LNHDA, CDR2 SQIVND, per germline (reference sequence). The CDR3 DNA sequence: TGTGCCAGTAGTGAAGGCAGCCCTTCGAACACTGAAGCTTTCTTT. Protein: CASSEGSPSNTEAFF.

CDR3 loop: CASSQEVGGVADTQYF. The CDR3 bases are TGTGCCAGCAGCCAAGAGGTCGGGGGAGTCGCAGATACGCAGTATTTT. This chain uses TRBV14 with TRBJ2-3, with D maybe TRBD2 (6 bases). The CDR3 has 16 amino acids. V was trimmed by 0 bases and J by 4 bases, leaving 14 bases between them. Per germline, CDR1 SGHDN and CDR2 FVKESK. The entire variable domain, with the rest obtained from reference TRBV14 and TRBJ2-3, is as follows: EAGVTQFPSHSVIEKGQTVTLRCDPISGHDNLYWYRRVMGKEIKFLLHFVKESKQDESGMPNNRFLAERTGGTYSTLKVQPAELEDSGVYFCASSQEVGGVADTQYFGPGTRLTVL.